Shown below are 27 T cell receptor beta chains from a single sample sequenced in a study of naive and memory T cell subsets. Ligated cDNA underwent four rounds of PCR with nested alpha and beta constant region primers and SP2. TCRdb called the 5' RACE reads again in MiXCR, with one record for every CDR3 protein. In the table there are some 60,000 distinct CDR3 sequences, 6.5% to 8.5% of which are singletons. TCR cDNA received a 3' ligated oligonucleotide that carried a UMI. All receptors come from a female donor in good health.

This clonotype was seen repeatedly, ten times or more. V and J are TRBV2 and TRBJ1-2, with D uncertain. Germline loops: CDR1 SNHLY, CDR2 FYNNEI. The length of the CDR3 is 13 residues. V was shortened by 1 base and J by 8 bases, with 11 bases between the two germline ends. CDR3 in amino acids: CASSEGQRYGYTF. DNA for the CDR3: TGTGCCAGCAGTGAAGGGCAGCGTTACGGCTACACCTTC.

This clonotype was counted at least ten times. The chain uses TRBV6-2 or TRBV6-3 and TRBJ1-2; weak D call: TRBD1 (5 bases). CDR3 length: 16 amino acids. Trimming removed 5 bases from V and 1 base from J, with 17 bases in between. Germline V gene lookup returns CDR1 MNHEY and CDR2 SVGEGT. This CDR3 is CASSLRGGRNNYGYTF. In DNA, the CDR3 is TGTGCCAGCAGTCTTCGTGGGGGACGGAATAACTATGGCTACACCTTC.

This clonotype was seen ten or more times. This chain connects TRBV4-3 to TRBJ1-3; possibly TRBD1 for D (5 bases). V lost 0 bases, J lost 0 bases, and 12 bases lay in between. Germline CDR1 reads LGHNA; CDR2 reads YSLEER. This CDR3 is built from 17 residues. This CDR3 is CASSQDLGRLSGNTIYF. CDR3 DNA: TGCGCCAGCAGCCAAGATTTGGGGCGGCTCTCTGGAAACACCATATATTTT.

The gene calls are TRBV29-1 and TRBJ2-3; D is undetermined. V lost 4 bases and J lost 2, with 10 bases in between. This CDR3 is 13 amino acids long. CDR1 and CDR2 from the germline V gene are SQVTM and ANQGSEA. The CDR3: CSVGAGLTDTQYF. In DNA form, the CDR3 reads TGCAGCGTTGGCGCCGGGCTCACAGATACGCAGTATTTT.

This chain links TRBV18 with TRBJ2-7; D gene uncertain. The CDR3 spans 12 residues. Per the germline V gene, CDR1 is KGHSH and CDR2 is LQKENI. Trimming cost V 6 bases and J 6 bases, with 12 bases left between them. This CDR3 reads CASSSTRREQYF. The CDR3 DNA reads as TGTGCCAGCTCGTCCACCAGACGCGAGCAGTACTTC. Looking up the rest from reference TRBV18 and TRBJ2-7 gives the full variable domain: NAGVMQNPRHLVRRRGQEARLRCSPMKGHSHVYWYRQLPEEGLKFMVYLQKENIIDESGMPKERFSAEFPKEGPSILRIQQVVRGDSAAYFCASSSTRREQYFGPGTRLTVT.

This clonotype was seen repeatedly, ten times or more. The chain has TRBV7-2 and TRBJ1-1; D is ambiguous. The CDR3 is made up of 11 amino acids. Germline CDR1 SGHTA, CDR2 FQGNSA. V lost 0 bases and J 11 bases, leaving 7 bases between the germline ends. CDR3 DNA sequence: TGTGCCAGCAGCTTAGCCCATTGGGCTTTCTTT. It encodes CASSLAHWAFF. The whole variable domain, filled in from reference TRBV7-2 and TRBJ1-1, reads GAGVSQSPSNKVTEKGKDVELRCDPISGHTALYWYRQSLGQGLEFLIYFQGNSAPDKSGLPSDRFSAERTGGSVSTLTIQRTQQEDSAVYLCASSLAHWAFFGQGTRLTVV.

This clonotype was counted at least ten times. J is TRBJ2-3 and V is TRBV27, with D hard to call. CDR1 is MNHEY, CDR2 SMNVEV, per germline (reference sequence). This CDR3 is 13 amino acids long. Trimming stripped 5 bases from V and 4 bases from J, with 10 bases between. The CDR3 bases are TGTGCCAGCAGTCCTCACGAGGCAGATACGCAGTATTTT. Translating gives CASSPHEADTQYF.

This clonotype has a count of ten or more. This chain links TRBV2 with TRBJ1-5; TRBD1 matches 10 bases. The CDR3 covers 15 residues. CDR1 is SNHLY, CDR2 FYNNEI, per germline. Trimming removed 5 bases from V and 0 bases from J; junction bases left unmatched: 1. CDR3 in amino acids: CASSRTGGSNQPQHF. In DNA form, the CDR3 reads TGTGCCAGCAGTCGGACAGGGGGTAGCAATCAGCCCCAGCATTTT.

The sample holds a few counts of this clonotype. The rearrangement links TRBV6-2 or TRBV6-3 to TRBJ1-5; the D gene is possibly TRBD1 (5 bases). This CDR3 is 18 amino acids long. V lost 6 bases, J lost 1 base, and 22 bases lay in between. Germline CDR1 MNHEY, CDR2 SVGEGT. The DNA for the CDR3 is TGTGCCAGCAGCTACGTCAGGCAGGGCGGCATCAGCAATCAGCCCCAGCATTTT. Translating gives CASSYVRQGGISNQPQHF.

This clonotype was detected only a few times. This chain uses TRBV20-1 with TRBJ1-1; D not certain. The CDR3 has 13 residues. V lost 0 bases, J lost 4 bases, and 9 bases lay in between. Germline V gene lookup returns CDR1 DFQATT and CDR2 SNEGSKA (reference sequence). In DNA form, the CDR3 reads TGCAGTGCTAGAGATCGACGGGGCACTGAAGCTTTCTTT. Its protein is CSARDRRGTEAFF.

This clonotype was counted between two and nine times. This chain connects TRBV29-1 to TRBJ1-1; D is unresolved. Trimming took off 6 bases at V and 4 bases at J, with 12 bases between the two ends. This CDR3 contains 12 residues. CDR1 SQVTM and CDR2 ANQGSEA come from the germline V gene. Here the CDR3 reads CSVRVSRTEAFF. The CDR3 bases are TGCAGCGTGCGGGTTTCTCGCACTGAAGCTTTCTTT.

This chain joins TRBV18 and TRBJ1-1, with D hard to call. The germline V gene encodes CDR1 KGHSH and CDR2 LQKENI. Trimming took off 2 bases at V and 6 bases at J, with 10 bases between the two ends. The CDR3 has 13 amino acids. The CDR3 DNA sequence: TGTGCCAGCTCACCAAGAAAGGAGGCTGAAGCTTTCTTT. Its protein is CASSPRKEAEAFF.

This clonotype was seen repeatedly, ten times or more. The gene calls are TRBV19 and TRBJ1-5; D gene uncertain. Germline V gene lookup returns CDR1 LNHDA and CDR2 SQIVND (reference sequence). The CDR3 has 13 residues. Trimming removed 5 bases from V and 3 bases from J, with 8 bases in between. The CDR3 DNA follows: TGTGCCAGTAGTCCTTTAGTCAATCAGCCCCAGCATTTT. Protein sequence: CASSPLVNQPQHF.

The chain joins TRBV6-2 or TRBV6-3 to TRBJ2-1, with D tentatively TRBD2 (6 bases). Germline V lookup: CDR1 MNHEY, CDR2 SVGEGT. There are 14 residues in the CDR3. The V and J ends lost 6 bases and 7 bases respectively, with 16 bases between them. CDR3 coding DNA: TGTGCCAGCAGCCGCGGGTCTCGGGGGAATGAGCAGTTCTTC. Translated, it gives CASSRGSRGNEQFF.

This clonotype was picked up many times. The gene calls are TRBV4-2 and TRBJ2-1, with D possibly being TRBD1 or TRBD2 (5 bases each). The V end lost 4 bases, the J end lost 0 bases, and 16 bases lay between the germline ends. Germline CDR1 and CDR2: LGHNA and YNFKEQ. The CDR3 consists of 17 residues. DNA of the CDR3: TGTGCCAGCAGCCGGGAAGTCGAGGGGAGCTCCTACAATGAGCAGTTCTTC. It encodes CASSREVEGSSYNEQFF.

This clonotype has ten or more counts. The chain combines TRBV4-3 with TRBJ2-2; D unclear. CDR3 length equals 17 residues. The germline gives CDR1 LGHNA, CDR2 YSLEER. V lost 0 bases and J 6 bases, leaving 17 bases between the germline ends. The CDR3 DNA sequence: TGCGCCAGCAGCCAAGATGTCCAAGGGCAGGCAGCCGGGGAGCTGTTTTTT. It codes for CASSQDVQGQAAGELFF.

This rearrangement joins TRBV27 to TRBJ1-1; D gene ambiguous. Germline-derived CDR1 and CDR2 are MNHEY and SMNVEV (reference sequence). Trimming stripped 0 bases from V and 7 bases from J, with 12 bases between. This CDR3 has 14 amino acids. CDR3 nucleotide sequence: TGTGCCAGCAGTTTATCGAAAGGGCCATTTGAAGCTTTCTTT. Translation: CASSLSKGPFEAFF.

This clonotype was counted a few times. The chain couples TRBV4-3 to TRBJ2-2; a weak D match, TRBD1 (5 bases). The ends were cut back, 0 bases at V and 3 bases at J, with 11 bases in the middle. The CDR3 is made up of 16 amino acids. Germline V CDR1 and CDR2: LGHNA, YSLEER. The CDR3 spells CASSQDDRTYTGELFF. CDR3 bases: TGCGCCAGCAGCCAAGATGACCGGACATACACCGGGGAGCTGTTTTTT.

The table lists this clonotype with a few counts. The chain couples TRBV20-1 to TRBJ2-3; D perhaps matches TRBD2 (6 bases). Trimming removed 7 bases at V and 6 bases at J, with 17 bases between. The CDR3 is 13 amino acids. From germline, CDR1 is DFQATT and CDR2 SNEGSKA (reference sequence). CDR3 region: CSGAGTSDDTQYF. The CDR3 coding sequence is TGCAGTGGAGCCGGGACTTCGGACGATACGCAGTATTTT.

The sample holds a few counts of this clonotype. The J gene is TRBJ2-3, the V gene TRBV20-1, with D possibly TRBD2 on 5 matching bases. The germline V gene has CDR1 DFQATT and CDR2 SNEGSKA (reference sequence). Trimming cost V 1 base and J 1 base, with 9 bases left between them. This CDR3 is built from 14 residues. CDR3: CSARGGARTDTQYF. CDR3 nucleotides: TGCAGTGCTAGAGGGGGAGCTCGCACAGATACGCAGTATTTT.

This clonotype was counted at least ten times. The chain is built from TRBV20-1 and TRBJ1-1; no clear D gene. This CDR3 has 14 residues. V was pared by 2 bases and J by 3 bases, with 13 bases between. Per the germline V gene, CDR1 is DFQATT and CDR2 is SNEGSKA (reference sequence). This chain's CDR3 is CSARPGVTDTEAFF. The DNA of the CDR3 is TGCAGTGCTAGACCGGGTGTTACTGACACTGAAGCTTTCTTT.

This clonotype was picked up many times. This sequence joins TRBV6-4 and TRBJ2-3; D remains ambiguous. Trimming stripped 4 bases from V and 1 base from J, with 15 bases between. Per germline, CDR1 MRHNA and CDR2 SNTAGT. This CDR3 is built from 16 residues. The CDR3 nucleotides are TGTGCCAGCAGTGTTGCGTTCGGGTGGGGCACAGATACGCAGTATTTT. Its translation: CASSVAFGWGTDTQYF.

This clonotype was counted ten times or more. The genes are TRBV7-3 and TRBJ2-1, with 7 nucleotides matching TRBD1. The CDR3 sequence is 15 residues long. The germline gives CDR1 SGHTA, CDR2 FQGTGA. Trimming cost V 5 bases and J 3 bases; bases outside gene matches: 7. As DNA, the CDR3 is TGTGCCAGCAGCCCCCGACAGGGTCGCTACAATGAGCAGTTCTTC. It is translated as CASSPRQGRYNEQFF.

This clonotype came up many times. J is TRBJ1-1 and V is TRBV4-2; D gene uncertain. V was shortened by 1 base and J by 0 bases, with 3 bases between the two germline ends. Germline V lookup: CDR1 LGHNA, CDR2 YNFKEQ. This CDR3 comprises 13 residues. CDR3 loop: CASSQGVNTEAFF. CDR3 nucleotides: TGTGCCAGCAGCCAAGGGGTGAACACTGAAGCTTTCTTT.

This chain links TRBV2 with TRBJ2-3; TRBD1 matches at 8 bases. Germline V gene lookup returns CDR1 SNHLY and CDR2 FYNNEI. CDR3 length: 15 residues. J gave up 5 bases and V 6 bases, and 10 bases lay outside the gene matches. The CDR3 here is CASSPRDRRQDTQYF. As DNA, the CDR3 is TGTGCCAGCAGCCCCCGGGACAGGAGACAAGATACGCAGTATTTT.

This clonotype was detected ten times or more. This chain uses TRBV6-5 with TRBJ2-3, with 7 positions matching TRBD1. This CDR3 contains 15 residues. CDR1 is MNHEY, CDR2 SVGAGI, per germline. The J segment lost 9 bases and the V segment lost 2 bases, leaving 11 bases of the junction unmatched. The CDR3 DNA follows: TGTGCCAGCAGTTACGGGACAGTCGATATCAGAACGCAGTATTTT. It codes for CASSYGTVDIRTQYF.

This clonotype was found many times. This chain uses TRBV27 with TRBJ1-5; 7 bases line up with TRBD1. V lost 6 bases to trimming and J lost 3 bases; unmatched junction nucleotides: 5. CDR1 MNHEY and CDR2 SMNVEV come from the germline V gene (reference sequence). This CDR3 is 14 amino acids long. The CDR3 region is CASRPGQYNQPQHF. The CDR3 nucleotides read TGTGCCAGCAGACCGGGACAGTACAATCAGCCCCAGCATTTT.